A single sample is the source of the 5 T cell receptor beta chains below, sequenced in a study of blood T cell repertoires in COVID-19. The assay was immunoSEQ multiplex PCR, and TCRdb's table has in-frame clones only and misses some. The sample carries some 200,000 clones, about 88% recorded once. Sequenced material: peripheral blood. The source is a man between 40 and 49 years old with active or convalescent COVID-19.

The V gene is TRBV2, the J gene TRBJ1-4, with 8 bases that match TRBD1. Germline V gene data show CDR1 as SNHLY and CDR2 as FYNNEI. V trimming: 4 bases; J trimming: 1 base; junction bases outside the gene matches: 8. The CDR3 runs to 17 residues. CDR3 DNA: TGTGCCAGCAGTGCGGAACAGGGGGGTGTAACTAATGAAAAACTGTTTTTT. The encoded protein is CASSAEQGGVTNEKLFF.

The chain uses TRBV6-5 and TRBJ2-1; possibly TRBD2 for D (6 bases). Germline lookup yields CDR1 MNHEY and CDR2 SVGAGI. The CDR3 extends over 15 amino acids. V was pared by 4 bases and J by 5 bases, with 15 bases between. CDR3 protein: CASSSPRRADNEQFF. For the CDR3, the DNA is TGTGCCAGCAGTTCCCCCAGGAGGGCCGACAATGAGCAGTTCTTC.

V and J are TRBV6-1 and TRBJ2-3; 11 bases map to TRBD2. With V trimmed by 4 bases and J by 8 bases, 11 bases remained unmatched. This CDR3 has 16 residues. Germline V gene sequence: CDR1 MNHNS, CDR2 SASEGT. CDR3 nucleotide sequence: TGTGCCAGCAGTGGCCTAGCGGGGGGTGTCAAAGGTACGCAGTATTTT. Translating it yields CASSGLAGGVKGTQYF.

CDR3 residues: CASSSGTGRQPQHF. CDR3 DNA: TGTGCCAGTAGTAGCGGGACAGGTCGTCAGCCCCAGCATTTT. The chain has TRBV19 and TRBJ1-5, with 8 nucleotides matching TRBD1. The CDR3 contains 14 residues. V shed 4 bases and J 6 bases; nucleotides not matched to a gene: 5. CDR1 is LNHDA and CDR2 is SQIVND in the germline V gene (reference sequence).

V gene TRBV7-5 combines with J gene TRBJ1-2; the table's D call TRBD1 went unverified against the DNA. TRBV7-5 is an annotated pseudogene. The CDR3 sequence is 16 residues long. CDR3: CVRSLKNWQGMDGYTF. The CDR3 nucleotides read TGTGTCAGAAGCTTAAAGAATTGGCAGGGGATGGATGGCTACACCTTC.